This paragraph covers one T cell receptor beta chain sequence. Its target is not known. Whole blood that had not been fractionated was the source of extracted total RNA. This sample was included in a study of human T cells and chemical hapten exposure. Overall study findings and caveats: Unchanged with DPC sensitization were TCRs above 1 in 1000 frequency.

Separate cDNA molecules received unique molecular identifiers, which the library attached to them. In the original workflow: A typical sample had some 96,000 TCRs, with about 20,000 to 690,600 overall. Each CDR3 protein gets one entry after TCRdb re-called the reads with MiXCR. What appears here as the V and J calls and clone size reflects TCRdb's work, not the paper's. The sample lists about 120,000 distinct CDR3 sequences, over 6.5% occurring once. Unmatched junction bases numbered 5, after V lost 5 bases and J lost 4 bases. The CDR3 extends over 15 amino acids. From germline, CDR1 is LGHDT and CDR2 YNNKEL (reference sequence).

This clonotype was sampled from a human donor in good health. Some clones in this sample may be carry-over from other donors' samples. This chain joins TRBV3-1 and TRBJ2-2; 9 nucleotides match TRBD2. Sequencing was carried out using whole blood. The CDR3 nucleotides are TGTGCCAGCAGCAGAGCGGGAGGAGGCACCGGGGAGCTGTTTTTT. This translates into CASSRAGGGTGELFF.